The 21 T cell receptor beta chains presented below share a single source sample, sequenced in a study of T cells in Graves' hyperthyroidism and ophthalmopathy. From RNA transcripts, TCR beta CDR3 regions were amplified. Primed by the HTBI set, a first-round RT-PCR was run on the TCR CDR3. In TCRdb, the multiplex PCR reads were re-called with MiXCR into one record per CDR3 protein. The table has around 450,000 distinct CDR3 sequences, approximately 14% seen once. Input material: blood. Receptors originate from a woman aged 18 to 35 with Graves' hyperthyroidism.

In its sample, this clonotype was seen many times. The J gene is TRBJ2-1, the V gene TRBV6-1; possible D gene TRBD1, 6 bases. Trimming pared 7 bases from V and 5 bases from J, leaving 18 bases between. The germline V gene has CDR1 MNHNS and CDR2 SASEGT. The CDR3 sequence is 15 residues long. The CDR3 nucleotides read TGTGCCAGCACTTACCGGACAGAGAACCACAATGAGCAGTTCTTC. Translating gives CASTYRTENHNEQFF.

This clonotype has ten or more counts. The chain is built from TRBV6-2 or TRBV6-3 and TRBJ1-1; D is undetermined. The ends were cut back, 5 bases at V and 3 bases at J, with 16 bases in the middle. The CDR3 spans 15 residues. The V gene's germline CDR1 is MNHEY and CDR2 SVGEGT. Here the CDR3 reads CASSPRALRDTEAFF. As DNA, the CDR3 is TGTGCCAGCAGTCCGCGGGCCTTAAGGGACACTGAAGCTTTCTTT.

This clonotype was seen at least ten times. The chain recombines TRBV20-1 with TRBJ2-7, with TRBD1 identical over 8 bases. With 2 bases clipped from V and 4 bases from J, the junction kept 1 base outside the gene matches. Per germline, CDR1 DFQATT and CDR2 SNEGSKA (reference sequence). The CDR3 is 12 amino acids. The CDR3 loop reads CSARRTGYEQYF. CDR3 nucleotides: TGCAGTGCTAGACGGACAGGGTACGAGCAGTACTTC.

The chain carries TRBV7-9 and TRBJ2-5; tentative D call: TRBD1 (6 bases). V gave up 4 bases and J gave up 5 bases, with 14 bases separating them. This CDR3 is 14 amino acids long. Germline CDR1 is SEHNR and CDR2 is FQNEAQ (reference sequence). The DNA for the CDR3 is TGTGCCAGCAGCTCCGCAGGGGTTGGGGAGACCCAGTACTTC. This translates into CASSSAGVGETQYF.

The chain recombines TRBV28 with TRBJ2-7, with 10 bases that match TRBD2. Germline lookup yields CDR1 MDHEN and CDR2 SYDVKM. Unmatched junction bases numbered 10, after V lost 3 bases and J lost 5 bases. The CDR3 is 16 amino acids. CDR3 coding DNA: TGTGCCAGCAGTTTTTCTAGCGGGAGCTCCTACAACGAGCAGTACTTC. It codes for CASSFSSGSSYNEQYF.

The CDR3 DNA sequence: TGTGCCAGCAGCCGCTTACTTCTAAAGACAGGGGGGAATGGCTACACCTTC. Its protein is CASSRLLLKTGGNGYTF. This sequence joins TRBV6-2 or TRBV6-3 and TRBJ1-2; 9 nucleotides line up with TRBD1. Trimming cost V 6 bases and J 6 bases; bases outside gene matches: 17. The CDR3 totals 17 residues. Germline V gene data show CDR1 as MNHEY and CDR2 as SVGEGT.

This clonotype is medium-sized (0.01 to 0.1%). The rearrangement joins TRBV11-2 to TRBJ2-1; possibly TRBD1 or TRBD2 for D (5 bases each). Trimming stripped 0 bases from V and 9 bases from J, with 15 bases between. In germline, CDR1 is SGHAT, CDR2 FQNNGV. The CDR3 is 15 residues long. DNA of the CDR3: TGTGCCAGCAGCTTAGAGTCTGGGGGAAGGAGTGAGCAGTTCTTC. Translated: CASSLESGGRSEQFF.

This clonotype has a handful of counts. The J gene is TRBJ1-5, the V gene TRBV15, with D possibly being TRBD1 (5 bases). With 7 bases removed from V and 4 bases from J, the gap between germline ends came to 14 bases. Germline CDR1 and CDR2: LNHNV and YYDKDF (reference sequence). This CDR3 has 14 amino acids. The CDR3 bases are TGTGCCACCAACAGCAGACAGATTAATCAGCCCCAGCATTTT. It is translated as CATNSRQINQPQHF. The full variable domain, rest sourced from reference TRBV15 and TRBJ1-5, is DAMVIQNPRYQVTQFGKPVTLSCSQTLNHNVMYWYQQKSSQAPKLLFHYYDKDFNNEADTPDNFQSRRPNTSFCFLDIRSPGLGDTAMYLCATNSRQINQPQHFGDGTRLSIL.

This clonotype was recorded a few times. V usage is TRBV6-2 or TRBV6-3 and J usage is TRBJ1-2, with unresolved D. Between the trimmed V and J ends, which lost 3 bases and 8 bases, there was a span of 7 bases. The CDR3 extends over 11 amino acids. Germline V gene lookup returns CDR1 MNHEY and CDR2 SVGEGT. CDR3 residues: CASSYSWGYTF. Written as DNA, the CDR3 is TGTGCCAGCAGTTATTCGTGGGGCTACACCTTC.

At least ten counts were recorded for this clonotype. The chain has TRBV28 and TRBJ2-7, with 8 bases aligning to TRBD1. J gave up 3 bases and V 7 bases, and 11 bases lay outside the gene matches. Germline lookup yields CDR1 MDHEN and CDR2 SYDVKM. The CDR3 sequence is 15 residues long. The CDR3 DNA reads as TGTGCCAGCAAGGGCCAAGACAGGGGATACTACGAGCAGTACTTC. Translated, it gives CASKGQDRGYYEQYF. Filled out from reference TRBV28 and TRBJ2-7, the complete variable domain reads DVKVTQSSRYLVKRTGEKVFLECVQDMDHENMFWYRQDPGLGLRLIYFSYDVKMKEKGDIPEGYSVSREKKERFSLILESASTNQTSMYLCASKGQDRGYYEQYFGPGTRLTVT.

V and J are TRBV7-8 and TRBJ1-5, with 7 bases fitting TRBD1. Germline V lookup: CDR1 SGHVS, CDR2 FQNEAQ. V shed 4 bases and J 0 bases; nucleotides not matched to a gene: 12. The CDR3 totals 18 residues. CDR3 protein: CASSSYLTGQDSNQPQHF. The CDR3, as DNA: TGTGCCAGCAGCTCCTACCTGACAGGGCAGGATAGCAATCAGCCCCAGCATTTT.

DNA of the CDR3: TGTGCCTGGAGTGTACGTAATTCACCCCTCCACTTT. This gives the protein CAWSVRNSPLHF. The chain is built from TRBV30 and TRBJ1-6; unclear D gene. Germline lookup yields CDR1 GTSNPN and CDR2 SVGIG (reference sequence). Trimming took 0 bases from V and 6 from J, leaving 3 bases between them. The CDR3 is 12 residues long.

This clonotype was detected a few times. The chain recombines TRBV2 with TRBJ2-3; no clear D gene. CDR1 is SNHLY and CDR2 is FYNNEI in the germline V gene. V was pared by 8 bases and J by 0 bases, with 6 bases between. The CDR3 spans 12 residues. As DNA, the CDR3 is TGTGCCAGCGGGGTTAGCACAGATACGCAGTATTTT. It encodes CASGVSTDTQYF.

This clonotype was observed many times. The chain uses TRBV28 and TRBJ2-3; 9 bases fit TRBD2. The CDR3 length is 19 residues. Germline CDR1 MDHEN, CDR2 SYDVKM. After removal of 2 bases from V and 4 bases from J, the junction contained 16 bases not matched to a gene. DNA of the CDR3: TGTGCCAGCAGTTTACCCTATCGCGGGACTAGCAATGTGGCAGATACGCAGTATTTT. Translating gives CASSLPYRGTSNVADTQYF.

This clonotype was seen repeatedly, ten times or more. The V and J genes are TRBV5-6 and TRBJ1-5, with TRBD1 as a possible D gene (6 bases). Germline-derived CDR1 and CDR2 are SGHDT and YYEEEE. V dropped 5 bases and J dropped 1 base, with 10 bases sitting between them. The CDR3 contains 14 residues. CDR3 DNA: TGTGCCAGCAGTTTAACAGGGAGCAATCAGCCCCAGCATTTT. The encoded protein is CASSLTGSNQPQHF. The full variable domain, rest sourced from reference TRBV5-6 and TRBJ1-5, is DAGVTQSPTHLIKTRGQQVTLRCSPKSGHDTVSWYQQALGQGPQFIFQYYEEEERQRGNFPDRFSGHQFPNYSSELNVNALLLGDSALYLCASSLTGSNQPQHFGDGTRLSIL.

In this sample, this clonotype turned up many times. The chain is built from TRBV28 and TRBJ2-3; D is possibly TRBD1 (6 bases). Per germline, CDR1 MDHEN and CDR2 SYDVKM. Trimming pared 5 bases from V and 2 bases from J, leaving 11 bases between. The CDR3 is 14 amino acids. This CDR3 is CASSQGRDTDTQYF. DNA for the CDR3: TGTGCCAGCAGTCAGGGGAGAGACACAGATACGCAGTATTTT.

This clonotype occurred many times. The J gene is TRBJ2-2, the V gene TRBV5-1, with 9 bases fitting TRBD2. Germline V CDR1 and CDR2: SGHRS, YFSETQ. Trimming cost V 4 bases and J 5 bases; bases outside gene matches: 9. This CDR3 spans 16 amino acids. The CDR3 region is CASSRTSALRTGELFF. CDR3 nucleotides: TGCGCCAGCAGCCGGACTAGCGCATTAAGGACCGGGGAGCTGTTTTTT.

This clonotype was counted a few times. The junction and the germline gene differ at one end; a read error may be behind it. The V call is TRBV7-2, the J call TRBJ1-5; possibly TRBD1 for D (6 bases). The length of the CDR3 is 16 residues. Germline V gene sequence: CDR1 SGHTA, CDR2 FQGNSA. The CDR3 loop is CASSLGHRAGNQPRHF. The DNA of the CDR3 is TGTGCCAGCAGCTTAGGGCACAGGGCGGGCAATCAGCCCCGGCATTTT.

This clonotype showed up many times. The CDR3 loop reads CASRAGRGYEQYF. CDR3 in DNA: TGTGCCAGCAGAGCCGGACGGGGCTACGAGCAGTACTTC. The chain couples TRBV28 to TRBJ2-7; possibly TRBD2 for D (5 bases). This CDR3 is 13 amino acids long. Deletions cut 6 bases from V and 3 bases from J, with 12 bases between. CDR1 MDHEN and CDR2 SYDVKM come from the germline V gene.

This clonotype was recorded at least ten times. The genes are TRBV28 and TRBJ2-7; TRBD1 matches at 9 bases. The junction had 18 bases not matched to a gene; V was cut back by 8 bases and J by 7 bases. CDR1 MDHEN and CDR2 SYDVKM come from the germline V gene. The CDR3 extends over 16 amino acids. DNA of the CDR3: TGTGCCAGCCGAAAAGAGGGGAGGACAGGGGTACGGGAGCAGTACTTC. Residues: CASRKEGRTGVREQYF.

This clonotype was seen many times. The V call is TRBV4-2, the J call TRBJ1-1, with unresolved D. V lost 0 bases and J 2 bases, leaving 10 bases between the germline ends. The CDR3 extends over 15 amino acids. CDR1 and CDR2 (germline): LGHNA, YNFKEQ. The CDR3 loop is CASSQDPQTNTEAFF. The DNA for the CDR3 is TGTGCCAGCAGCCAAGACCCACAGACAAACACTGAAGCTTTCTTT.